Listed here is a single T cell receptor beta chain. The sample's time point: persistent/refractory GD, antithyroid drugs over 5 years with positive TRAb. There was RNA extracted from PBMCs, and the TCR library was made from it. This entry belongs to a study of regulatory T cells in long-lasting Graves disease. HTBI primers from iRepertoire and Arm-PCR of CDR3 regions yielded the TCR beta libraries. TCRdb processed the multiplex PCR reads anew with MiXCR; each CDR3 protein has one entry. The table lists 400,000 to 600,000 distinct CDR3 sequences, about a fifth of them singletons. The CDR3 is 13 residues long. The germline V gene has CDR1 KGHDR and CDR2 SFDVKD. Losses at the gene ends were 7 bases for V and 7 bases for J; bases not matched to a gene: 4.

Specimen: peripheral blood mononuclear cells (PBMCs), collected when the disease was refractory, from a patient treated with antithyroid drugs. The TCR comes from a female donor with Graves disease. The chain uses TRBV24-1 and TRBJ2-1, with 9 bases matching TRBD1. Here the CDR3 reads CATRGTGFNEQFF. Here the CDR3 DNA reads TGTGCCACCAGGGGGACAGGGTTTAATGAGCAGTTCTTC.